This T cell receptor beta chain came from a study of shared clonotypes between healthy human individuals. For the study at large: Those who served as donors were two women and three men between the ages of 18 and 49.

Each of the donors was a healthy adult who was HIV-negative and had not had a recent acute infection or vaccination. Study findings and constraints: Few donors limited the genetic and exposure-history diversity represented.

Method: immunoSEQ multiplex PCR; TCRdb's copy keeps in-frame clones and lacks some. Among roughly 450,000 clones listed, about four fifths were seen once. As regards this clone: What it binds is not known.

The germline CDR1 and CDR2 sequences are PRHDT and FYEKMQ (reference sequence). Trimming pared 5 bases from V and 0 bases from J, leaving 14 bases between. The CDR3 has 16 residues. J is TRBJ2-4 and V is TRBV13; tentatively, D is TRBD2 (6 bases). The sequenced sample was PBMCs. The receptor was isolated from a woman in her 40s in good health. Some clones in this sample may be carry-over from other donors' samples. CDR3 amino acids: CASSPEWGLAKNIQYF. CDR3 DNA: TGTGCCAGCAGCCCCGAATGGGGACTAGCCAAAAACATTCAGTACTTC. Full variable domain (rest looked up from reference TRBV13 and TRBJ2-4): AAGVIQSPRHLIKEKRETATLKCYPIPRHDTVYWYQQGPGQDPQFLISFYEKMQSDKGSIPDRFSAQQFSDYHSELNMSSLELGDSALYFCASSPEWGLAKNIQYFGAGTRLSVL.